These 27 T cell receptor beta chains were sequenced from one sample in a study of T cell changes during pregnancy in multiple sclerosis. Measured with immunoSEQ multiplex PCR; TCRdb has only the in-frame clones, and not every one. Here the sample spans under 30,000 clones, more than 85% being singletons. The source material was CD4+ T cells from peripheral blood mononuclear cells, sampled in the first trimester of pregnancy. The receptors were gathered from a female donor in good health, enrolled as a control in a pregnancy study.

The rearrangement joins TRBV4-3 to TRBJ2-2, with D perhaps matching TRBD2 (7 bases). This CDR3 region has 17 residues. V gave up 2 bases and J gave up 5 bases, with 18 bases separating them. Germline loops: CDR1 LGHNA, CDR2 YSLEER. This chain's CDR3 is CASSQPEGGEVTGELFF. The CDR3 DNA follows: TGCGCCAGCAGCCAACCCGAGGGGGGGGAGGTGACCGGGGAGCTGTTTTTT.

This clone was found a few times. The chain recombines TRBV2 with TRBJ1-2; TRBD1 matches 7 bases. CDR1 SNHLY and CDR2 FYNNEI come from the germline V gene. The J segment lost 7 bases and the V segment lost 3 bases, leaving 8 bases of the junction unmatched. CDR3 length equals 14 residues. The CDR3 DNA is TGTGCCAGCAGTGAGCTACAGGGGAGAGGTGGCTACACCTTC. As protein: CASSELQGRGGYTF.

This chain uses TRBV19 with TRBJ1-2, with D perhaps TRBD1 (6 bases). V lost 6 bases, J lost 8 bases, and 22 bases lay in between. The germline V gene has CDR1 LNHDA and CDR2 SQIVND (reference sequence). The CDR3 is made up of 15 amino acids. The CDR3 coding sequence is TGTGCCAGTAGCCCCACCTGGGGGCATTCGAGCGGCTACACCTTC. Protein: CASSPTWGHSSGYTF.

V is TRBV5-1 and J is TRBJ2-5; D gene unclear. The V and J ends lost 2 bases and 4 bases respectively, with 9 bases between them. The CDR3 has 13 residues. Germline CDR1 is SGHRS and CDR2 is YFSETQ. The CDR3 DNA reads as TGCGCCAGCAGCTTTGGTCCCGGAGAGACCCAGTACTTC. It is translated as CASSFGPGETQYF.

This clone is a singleton in its sample. This chain uses TRBV29-1 with TRBJ2-2, with 10 positions matching TRBD2. There are 17 residues in the CDR3. From germline, CDR1 is SQVTM and CDR2 ANQGSEA. The J segment lost 3 bases and the V segment lost 8 bases, leaving 15 bases of the junction unmatched. For the CDR3, the DNA is TGCAGCCCCGCGGGGACTAGCGTGAGAGGAGACACCGGGGAGCTGTTTTTT. It yields the protein CSPAGTSVRGDTGELFF.

J is TRBJ1-4 and V is TRBV29-1; 7 bases fit TRBD1. The germline CDR1 and CDR2 sequences are SQVTM and ANQGSEA. Unmatched junction bases numbered 5, after V lost 7 bases and J lost 3 bases. The CDR3 has 13 residues. CDR3: CSARQGSNEKLFF. CDR3 DNA sequence: TGCAGCGCTAGACAGGGATCTAATGAAAAACTGTTTTTT.

This sequence joins TRBV11-2 and TRBJ2-7; TRBD2 matches at 15 bases. The CDR3 runs to 16 residues. From germline, CDR1 is SGHAT and CDR2 FQNNGV. V gave up 1 base and J gave up 4 bases; unmatched junction bases: 2. The CDR3 coding sequence is TGTGCCAGCAGCTTAGGGACTAGCGGGGGGGCTTACGAGCAGTACTTC. Translating gives CASSLGTSGGAYEQYF.

The J gene is TRBJ1-2, the V gene TRBV28, with D possibly being TRBD1 (6 bases). CDR1 is MDHEN and CDR2 is SYDVKM in the germline V gene. The germline V and J ends were trimmed by 10 bases and 8 bases, with 17 bases remaining between them. CDR3 size: 12 residues. CDR3: CATRPGGAGYTF. CDR3 DNA sequence: TGTGCCACTCGCCCGGGGGGCGCAGGCTACACCTTC.

The genes are TRBV4-3 and TRBJ1-2; D is ambiguous. The germline V gene encodes CDR1 LGHNA and CDR2 YSLEER. The CDR3 has 13 residues. V lost 0 bases and J 3 bases, leaving 5 bases between the germline ends. The CDR3 DNA follows: TGCGCCAGCAGCCAAGATCCTGACTATGGCTACACCTTC. Amino acids: CASSQDPDYGYTF.

This chain connects TRBV6-6 to TRBJ1-6, with D hard to call. V was pared by 6 bases and J by 8 bases, with 8 bases between. Germline V gives CDR1 MNHNY, CDR2 SVGAGI (reference sequence). The CDR3 is 12 residues long. The CDR3 is CASRSRDSPLHF. For the CDR3, the DNA is TGTGCCAGCAGGAGTCGCGATTCACCCCTCCACTTT.

The chain carries TRBV28 and TRBJ1-1; D gene uncertain. Germline V gene lookup returns CDR1 MDHEN and CDR2 SYDVKM. Trimming removed 5 bases from V and 4 bases from J, with 20 bases in between. The CDR3 spans 16 residues. CDR3 amino acids: CASSPGREWGSTEAFF. The CDR3 region has the DNA TGTGCCAGCAGTCCTGGGAGGGAATGGGGAAGCACTGAAGCTTTCTTT. The full variable domain, in which reference TRBV28 and TRBJ1-1 provide the parts outside the CDR3, is DVKVTQSSRYLVKRTGEKVFLECVQDMDHENMFWYRQDPGLGLRLIYFSYDVKMKEKGDIPEGYSVSREKKERFSLILESASTNQTSMYLCASSPGREWGSTEAFFGQGTRLTVV.

The genes are TRBV6-5 and TRBJ1-1, with D possibly TRBD1 on 6 matching bases. The V gene lost 2 bases and the J gene lost 1 base, with 14 bases spanning the gap. The CDR3 totals 16 residues. The germline V gene encodes CDR1 MNHEY and CDR2 SVGAGI. CDR3 sequence (DNA): TGTGCCAGCAGTTACGGGATACGGGGGGCGAACACTGAAGCTTTCTTT. Amino acids: CASSYGIRGANTEAFF.

The CDR3 is CSVRTSGVNIQYF. CDR3 nucleotides: TGCAGCGTTCGGACTAGCGGGGTGAACATTCAGTACTTC. This chain links TRBV29-1 with TRBJ2-4; 12 nucleotides line up with TRBD2. CDR1 and CDR2 from the germline V gene are SQVTM and ANQGSEA. J lost 7 bases, V lost 5 bases, and 3 bases had no gene match. This CDR3 spans 13 amino acids.

This rearrangement joins TRBV2 to TRBJ2-7; 7 bases are shared with TRBD2. V was pared by 7 bases and J by 5 bases, with 5 bases of the junction left unmatched. The CDR3 extends over 12 amino acids. Germline V lookup: CDR1 SNHLY, CDR2 FYNNEI. The CDR3 spells CASNSGGDEQYF. DNA for the CDR3: TGTGCCAGCAACTCGGGAGGCGACGAGCAGTACTTC.

The chain recombines TRBV7-9 with TRBJ2-1, with 8 bases identical to TRBD2. Trimming at V came to 4 bases and at J to 7 bases, leaving 12 bases not matched to a gene. The CDR3 totals 16 residues. The germline V gene has CDR1 SEHNR and CDR2 FQNEAQ (reference sequence). Here the CDR3 DNA reads TGTGCCAGCAGCTACCCGGGGGGGGGCACTGGGAATGAGCAGTTCTTC. As protein: CASSYPGGGTGNEQFF.

The chain carries TRBV7-9 and TRBJ2-7; 9 nucleotides agree with TRBD2. The CDR3 is made up of 16 amino acids. Per the germline V gene, CDR1 is SEHNR and CDR2 is FQNEAQ (reference sequence). V lost 3 bases to trimming and J lost 3 bases; unmatched junction nucleotides: 9. The CDR3 DNA is TGTGCCAGCAGCTTTTTTGCGGGGGGGGAGATCTACGAGCAGTACTTC. Its protein product is CASSFFAGGEIYEQYF.

The chain's CDR3 is CASSQRQVNTEAFF. The CDR3 DNA is TGTGCCAGCAGCCAGCGACAGGTGAACACTGAAGCTTTCTTT. V gene TRBV5-4 combines with J gene TRBJ1-1; weak D call: TRBD1 (6 bases). The CDR3 is made up of 14 amino acids. Deletions cut 4 bases from V and 0 bases from J, with 10 bases between. The germline gives CDR1 SGHNT, CDR2 YYREEE (reference sequence). Variable domain in full (rest from reference TRBV5-4 and TRBJ1-1): ETGVTQSPTHLIKTRGQQVTLRCSSQSGHNTVSWYQQALGQGPQFIFQYYREEENGRGNFPPRFSGLQFPNYSSELNVNALELDDSALYLCASSQRQVNTEAFFGQGTRLTVV.

This clone has more than one count but fewer than ten. The CDR3 DNA sequence: TGTGCCAGCAGTTACGAACGGCGAACTACCTACGAGCAGTACTTC. It is translated as CASSYERRTTYEQYF. The chain joins TRBV6-6 to TRBJ2-7; D is unresolved. Trimming took 2 bases from V and 2 from J, leaving 13 bases between them. This CDR3 is 15 amino acids long. Germline values: CDR1 MNHNY, CDR2 SVGAGI (reference sequence).

The chain joins TRBV18 to TRBJ2-1; TRBD2 matches at 10 bases. The germline V gene has CDR1 KGHSH and CDR2 LQKENI. The CDR3 sequence is 14 residues long. Trimming took 6 bases from V and 2 from J; bases not matched to a gene: 1. The CDR3 region is CASSLAGAYNEQFF. DNA for the CDR3: TGTGCCAGCTCGCTAGCGGGAGCCTACAATGAGCAGTTCTTC.

The chain carries TRBV5-1 and TRBJ2-5; 10 bases align to TRBD1. The DNA end favors TRBJ2-7, so the J call may be wrong. The CDR3 runs 14 residues. Germline V gene sequence: CDR1 SGHRS, CDR2 YFSETQ. CDR3 coding DNA: TGCGCCAGCACCGCGGGGACAGGGGTTAGCGAGCAGTACTTC. Amino acid sequence: CASTAGTGVSEQYF.

The rearrangement joins TRBV7-3 to TRBJ2-5; 13 nucleotides align to TRBD2. Germline-derived CDR1 and CDR2 are SGHTA and FQGTGA. V shed 5 bases and J 2 bases; nucleotides not matched to a gene: 5. The CDR3 totals 16 residues. The CDR3 loop is CASSRGLAGRQETQYF. The CDR3 DNA reads as TGTGCCAGCAGCCGGGGACTAGCGGGAAGGCAAGAGACCCAGTACTTC.

This chain links TRBV28 with TRBJ1-5; no firm D call. The CDR3 is 15 amino acids. CDR1 and CDR2 from the germline V gene are MDHEN and SYDVKM. Trimming shortened V by 5 bases and J by 5 bases, and 16 bases separated the two germline ends. In DNA, the CDR3 is TGTGCCAGCAGTCCAATTCGGACTGCTCATCAGCCCCAGCATTTT. The encoded protein is CASSPIRTAHQPQHF.

This chain connects TRBV11-2 to TRBJ2-1, with D possibly TRBD2 on 5 matching bases. Germline V gene data show CDR1 as SGHAT and CDR2 as FQNNGV. V dropped 5 bases and J dropped 0 bases, with 14 bases sitting between them. This CDR3 is built from 16 residues. The DNA of the CDR3 is TGTGCCAGCAGCCTCTACGGACTTAGCTCCTACAATGAGCAGTTCTTC. Translated, it gives CASSLYGLSSYNEQFF.

The chain combines TRBV10-3 with TRBJ1-5; TRBD1 might be the D (5 bases). The germline V gene has CDR1 ENHRY and CDR2 SYGVKD. Trimming shortened V by 0 bases and J by 3 bases, and 9 bases separated the two germline ends. The CDR3 sequence is 15 residues long. The CDR3 reads CAISESGQLNQPQHF. The CDR3 nucleotides read TGTGCCATCAGTGAGTCGGGGCAGCTCAATCAGCCCCAGCATTTT.

V and J are TRBV5-1 and TRBJ2-7, with 7 bases matching TRBD1. Germline lookup yields CDR1 SGHRS and CDR2 YFSETQ. The ends lost 4 bases at V and 2 bases at J; junction bases unmatched: 3. This CDR3 comprises 13 residues. CDR3 region: CASSTTGTYEQYF. The CDR3, as DNA: TGCGCCAGCAGCACGACAGGGACCTACGAGCAGTACTTC.

J is TRBJ1-6 and V is TRBV19, with no clear D. The CDR3 runs to 15 residues. Germline-derived CDR1 and CDR2 are LNHDA and SQIVND (reference sequence). V was clipped by 5 bases and J by 7 bases, with 15 bases between them. The CDR3 protein is CASSLPTGANSPLHF. CDR3 DNA: TGTGCCAGTAGTCTCCCGACGGGAGCCAATTCACCCCTCCACTTT. The variable domain in full, completed from reference TRBV19 and TRBJ1-6, reads DGGITQSPKYLFRKEGQNVTLSCEQNLNHDAMYWYRQDPGQGLRLIYYSQIVNDFQKGDIAEGYSVSREKKESFPLTVTSAQKNPTAFYLCASSLPTGANSPLHFGNGTRLTVT.

J is TRBJ1-3 and V is TRBV6-5, with 7 bases lining up with TRBD1. Germline CDR1 MNHEY, CDR2 SVGAGI. This CDR3 has 14 amino acids. Germline trimming cut 4 bases from V and 4 bases from J; bases unmatched to any gene: 4. CDR3 in DNA: TGTGCCAGCAGTTGGGGACAGTGGGGAAACACCATATATTTT. Its protein is CASSWGQWGNTIYF.